Detailed here is one T cell receptor (beta chain). Its antigen is not identified. The sample comes from a study of cytomegalovirus exposure and HLA in healthy donors. From the roughly 110-subject validation cohort, which was separate from the roughly 620-subject first cohort, the donors were drawn. Repertoires were generated with immunoSEQ multiplex PCR, while TCRdb's copy carries only in-frame clones and drops some. The sample yields hundreds of thousands of clones, approximately 90% seen once. Study findings and constraints: According to the study, 180 or so TCR beta chains were cytomegalovirus-associated.

The CDR3 has 16 amino acids. Deletions cut 2 bases from V and 8 bases from J, with 18 bases between. From germline, CDR1 is MNHEY and CDR2 SVGAGI. The TCR was taken from a woman aged 18-29 years in good health and CMV-seronegative. The rearrangement links TRBV6-5 to TRBJ1-4; D not resolved. The material sequenced was PBMCs. CDR3 protein: CASSYNRELLGEKLFF. Written as DNA, the CDR3 is TGTGCCAGCAGTTACAACCGGGAACTCCTCGGGGAAAAACTGTTTTTT.